Listed here is a single T cell receptor (beta chain). The target antigen is unknown. The source of the sample is a study of cytomegalovirus exposure and HLA in healthy donors. 13 Jbeta primers and 60 Vbeta primers were used for the PCR. The table came from immunoSEQ multiplex PCR; TCRdb's copy has only in-frame clones and leaves some out. The sample yields 150,000 or so clones, more than 60% seen once. Points from the study as a whole: Donors were assumed by presence/absence analyses to have roughly uniform sequencing depth. The authors enumerated 150 to 200 TCR beta chains as linked to cytomegalovirus. Previously analyzed data showed that most TCR beta V segments were productive at a frequency of about 87% or about 30%.

V shed 6 bases and J shed 4 bases, with 12 bases lying between them. The V gene's germline CDR1 is SQVTM and CDR2 ANQGSEA. The CDR3 runs to 12 residues. Sequenced input: PBMCs. This TCR derives from a woman in her twenties or thirties in good health and CMV-seronegative. The J gene is TRBJ1-1, the V gene TRBV29-1, with D maybe TRBD1 (5 bases). The CDR3 coding sequence is TGCAGCGTCCGTCGGGGGGGCACTGAAGCTTTCTTT. Its protein is CSVRRGGTEAFF. The entire variable domain, with the rest obtained from reference TRBV29-1 and TRBJ1-1, is as follows: SAVISQKPSRDICQRGTSLTIQCQVDSQVTMMFWYRQQPGQSLTLIATANQGSEATYESGFVIDKFPISRPNLTFSTLTVSNMSPEDSSIYLCSVRRGGTEAFFGQGTRLTVV.